These 3 T cell receptor beta chains were sequenced from one sample in a study of low-dose radiotherapy and immunotherapy resistance in tumors. Gene-specific TRAV and TRBV primers were used for first-strand cDNA, covering alpha and beta chains. TCRs were amplified for roughly 20 PCR cycles with a constant-region primer and V-primer adapter. TCRdb used MiXCR to reprocess the reads, holding one entry per CDR3 protein. The top ten clones hold 3.5% to 4.5% of a sample with 11,000 to 15,000 distinct CDR3 sequences, roughly 52% of them seen once. All receptors come from a human donor with advanced metastatic prostate, ovarian, gallbladder or colorectal cancer (not recorded which). This table probably holds off-target reads from a library built for another chain.

J is TRBJ2-2 and V is TRBV2, with D hard to call. V was cut by 7 bases and J by 4 bases, with 13 bases left in between. The CDR3 runs to 14 residues. CDR1 is SNHLY and CDR2 is FYNNEI in the germline V gene. The CDR3 region is CASTSQGPTGELFF. In DNA form, the CDR3 reads TGTGCCAGCACCTCCCAAGGACCCACCGGGGAGCTGTTTTTT.

The genes are TRBV20-1 and TRBJ2-7, with D unclear. Trimming took off 6 bases at V and 0 bases at J, with 27 bases between the two ends. Germline CDR1 and CDR2: DFQATT and SNEGSKA (reference sequence). The CDR3 covers 18 residues. This chain's CDR3 is CSAPPPLMWAISSYEQYF. The CDR3, as DNA: TGCAGTGCACCTCCCCCCCTGATGTGGGCTATCAGCTCCTACGAGCAGTACTTC.

J is TRBJ2-6 and V is TRBV18; TRBD1 matches at 9 bases. The CDR3 is 17 amino acids. The trim removed 6 bases at V and 0 bases at J, leaving 6 bases unmatched. The germline V gene encodes CDR1 KGHSH and CDR2 LQKENI. As DNA, the CDR3 is TGTGCCAGCTCGCCGGGGACAGGGAGCTCTGGGGCCAACGTCCTGACTTTC. As protein: CASSPGTGSSGANVLTF.